These 14 T cell receptor beta chains were all obtained from the same sample, sequenced in a study of shared clonotypes between healthy human individuals. TCRdb's copy holds only in-frame clones and misses some; the assay was immunoSEQ multiplex PCR. The sample yields fewer than 3 million clones, about nine tenths seen once. The sequencing input was naive CD4+ T cells from PBMCs. Described subset: CD45RA+ positively selected. These TCRs come from a man aged 18 to 35 in good health. Some clones in this sample may be carry-over from other donors' samples.

J is TRBJ1-2 and V is TRBV5-1; the match to TRBD1 covers 7 bases. The germline CDR1 and CDR2 sequences are SGHRS and YFSETQ. The CDR3 sequence is 14 residues long. Trimming cost V 4 bases and J 2 bases; bases outside gene matches: 5. CDR3 in DNA: TGCGCCAGCAGCCAGGACAGGCGAAACTATGGCTACACCTTC. Encoded protein: CASSQDRRNYGYTF.

The CDR3 loop is CVSGDRGTDTQYF. DNA of the CDR3: TGTGTTAGCGGGGACAGGGGTACAGATACGCAGTATTTT. The gene calls are TRBV6-6 and TRBJ2-3; 10 bases line up with TRBD1. Germline V lookup: CDR1 MNHNY, CDR2 SVGAGI (reference sequence). The CDR3 has 13 residues.

CDR3 sequence (DNA): TGTGCCAGCAGTTTTCCCGGGACAGGGGCTTTCTATGGCTACACCTTC. It specifies CASSFPGTGAFYGYTF. This chain connects TRBV28 to TRBJ1-2; 10 positions match TRBD1. The CDR3 has 16 amino acids. V was clipped by 3 bases and J by 4 bases; unmatched bases: 8. CDR1 and CDR2 from the germline V gene are MDHEN and SYDVKM.

The rearrangement joins TRBV7-2 to TRBJ2-4; D assignment may be TRBD1 or TRBD2 (5 bases each). CDR3 length: 16 residues. Deletions cut 4 bases from V and 0 bases from J, with 13 bases between. The V gene's germline CDR1 is SGHTA and CDR2 FQGNSA. The CDR3 DNA follows: TGTGCCAGCAGCTCCGGGGCAGATCTAGCCAAAAACATTCAGTACTTC. It is translated as CASSSGADLAKNIQYF. The entire variable domain, with the rest obtained from reference TRBV7-2 and TRBJ2-4, is as follows: GAGVSQSPSNKVTEKGKDVELRCDPISGHTALYWYRQSLGQGLEFLIYFQGNSAPDKSGLPSDRFSAERTGGSVSTLTIQRTQQEDSAVYLCASSSGADLAKNIQYFGAGTRLSVL.

Note on this clone: The same CDR3 can be traced to other DNA sequences in this sample. The gene calls are TRBV18 and TRBJ1-3, with 8 bases aligning to TRBD1. This CDR3 contains 14 residues. In germline, CDR1 is KGHSH, CDR2 LQKENI. V trimming: 3 bases; J trimming: 2 bases; junction bases outside the gene matches: 0. CDR3 nucleotides: TGTGCCAGCTCACCGACAGGGGCTGGAAACACCATATATTTT. It encodes CASSPTGAGNTIYF.

As concerns this clone: At one end, the junction sequence differs from germline, possibly due to a read error. This chain joins TRBV28 and TRBJ1-3, with 7 bases aligning to TRBD1. The CDR3 is 13 amino acids. Per germline, CDR1 MDHEN and CDR2 SYDVKM. In DNA form, the CDR3 reads TGTGCCAGCAGTTTATTATCGAGGGGGCCAGGGCATTTT. This encodes CASSLLSRGPGHF.

CDR3 DNA: TGTGCCAGTAGTAGAGGGGAGCCCCAGCATTTT. It codes for CASSRGEPQHF. The rearrangement uses TRBV19 and TRBJ1-5, with D possibly being TRBD1 (5 bases). V was shortened by 4 bases and J by 8 bases, with 6 bases between the two germline ends. This CDR3 has 11 amino acids. Germline CDR1 is LNHDA and CDR2 is SQIVND (reference sequence).

This clone was recorded once. J is TRBJ2-7 and V is TRBV5-4; a possible D gene is TRBD1 (6 bases). V was clipped by 3 bases and J by 0 bases, with 10 bases between them. The germline CDR1 and CDR2 sequences are SGHNT and YYREEE (reference sequence). The CDR3 is 14 amino acids. The CDR3 is CASSSGQLSYEQYF. The CDR3 DNA sequence: TGTGCCAGCAGCTCAGGACAGCTCTCCTACGAGCAGTACTTC.

The chain links TRBV7-3 to TRBJ2-1, with TRBD1 identical over 8 bases. The CDR3 has 11 residues. Germline assignment: CDR1 SGHTA and CDR2 FQGTGA. V shed 5 bases, J shed 12 bases, and the junction held 3 bases outside the gene matches. CDR3 sequence reads: CASSTGGPQFF. Written as DNA, the CDR3 is TGTGCCAGCAGCACAGGGGGACCGCAGTTCTTC.

The V call is TRBV5-1, the J call TRBJ1-4; 7 bases map to TRBD1. The CDR3 has 15 residues. V lost 4 bases to trimming and J lost 8 bases; unmatched junction nucleotides: 11. Germline-derived CDR1 and CDR2 are SGHRS and YFSETQ. The CDR3 DNA follows: TGCGCCAGCAGCCCAAGACAGGGAATAAAGGAAAAACTGTTTTTT. Protein product: CASSPRQGIKEKLFF.

Comments on this clone: Other DNA variants within this sample encode the same CDR3. The gene calls are TRBV5-1 and TRBJ2-5; D call uncertain. Trimming removed 0 bases from V and 5 bases from J, with 8 bases in between. The germline V gene encodes CDR1 SGHRS and CDR2 YFSETQ. The CDR3 is 13 amino acids. CDR3 amino acids: CASSLAFRETQYF. The DNA for the CDR3 is TGCGCCAGCAGCTTGGCTTTTCGGGAGACCCAGTACTTC.

V and J are TRBV30 and TRBJ1-1; tentatively, D is TRBD1 (6 bases). Between the trimmed V and J ends, which lost 5 bases and 1 base, there was a span of 8 bases. CDR3 length: 12 residues. CDR1 is GTSNPN, CDR2 SVGIG, per germline (reference sequence). The CDR3 region is CAWGDKNTEAFF. CDR3 bases: TGTGCCTGGGGGGACAAGAACACTGAAGCTTTCTTT.

The chain couples TRBV6-5 to TRBJ2-1; no clear D. This CDR3 region has 12 residues. Germline V lookup: CDR1 MNHEY, CDR2 SVGAGI. Trimming removed 6 bases at V and 6 bases at J, with 9 bases between. The DNA of the CDR3 is TGTGCCAGCAGCGCCTTTTCCAATGAGCAGTTCTTC. Its protein product is CASSAFSNEQFF.

The chain couples TRBV28 to TRBJ1-4; no definite D call. Trimming cost V 5 bases and J 0 bases, with 7 bases left between them. Germline V lookup: CDR1 MDHEN, CDR2 SYDVKM. This CDR3 contains 14 residues. CDR3 in amino acids: CASSRHTTNEKLFF. CDR3 DNA sequence: TGTGCCAGCAGTCGCCATACAACTAATGAAAAACTGTTTTTT. The variable domain in full, with the rest retrieved from reference TRBV28 and TRBJ1-4, is DVKVTQSSRYLVKRTGEKVFLECVQDMDHENMFWYRQDPGLGLRLIYFSYDVKMKEKGDIPEGYSVSREKKERFSLILESASTNQTSMYLCASSRHTTNEKLFFGSGTQLSVL.